This T cell receptor (beta chain) was observed in a study of blood T cell repertoires in COVID-19. The overall study: T cells, B-cell-depleted T cells, or PBMCs supplied cDNA or gDNA.

Per the germline V gene, CDR1 is SNHLY and CDR2 is FYNNEI. There are 14 residues in the CDR3. Trimming pared 6 bases from V and 2 bases from J, leaving 13 bases between. Method: immunoSEQ multiplex PCR; TCRdb's copy keeps in-frame clones and lacks some. The table includes 130,000 to 150,000 clones, 87% detected once. Sequenced input: peripheral blood. This chain connects TRBV2 to TRBJ1-1, with D unclear. The receptor was isolated from a man aged 50 to 60 who had recovered from COVID-19. CDR3 loop: CASSAFRGNTEAFF. In DNA form, the CDR3 reads TGTGCCAGCAGCGCCTTCCGGGGTAACACTGAAGCTTTCTTT.